Detailed here is one T cell receptor beta chain. Its antigen is still unknown. This entry is derived from a study of T cell repertoires in cytomegalovirus infection. Study results and caveats: The study identified carriers of CMV plus the relevant HLA from cumulative public TCR beta family frequency.

TCRdb processed the reads anew with MiXCR; each CDR3 protein has one entry. Among around 500,000 distinct CDR3 sequences listed, under 45% were seen once. The TCR was taken from a human donor in good health (CMV status not recorded). Some clones in this sample may be carry-over from other donors' samples. The source was cultured PBMCs, collected from culture after CMV antigen stimulation.

In nucleotides, the CDR3 is TGTGCCAGCAGCCAAGACCAGCGGGGGAGCTCCTACAATGAGCAGTTCTTC. This sequence encodes CASSQDQRGSSYNEQFF. The V call is TRBV4-2, the J call TRBJ2-1, with 8 bases aligning to TRBD2. The germline V gene has CDR1 LGHNA and CDR2 YNFKEQ. Germline trimming cut 0 bases from V and 0 bases from J; bases unmatched to any gene: 4. This CDR3 comprises 17 residues.